A selection of T cell receptor beta chains follows, all from one sample in a study of cytomegalovirus exposure and HLA in healthy donors. TCRdb's copy holds only in-frame clones and misses some; the assay was immunoSEQ multiplex PCR. The sample holds fewer than 95,000 clones; 60% to 75% are singletons and the top ten take more than 15%. The sample was PBMCs. The receptors were gathered from a woman aged 40 to 50 in good health and CMV-seropositive. Both conserved end residues are part of each CDR3. A D gene is named only where the DNA matches it firmly. Rows give clone size only sometimes, using once, few, many, or a class for an expanded clone.

d_call: TRBD1; v_call: TRBV4-3; j_call: TRBJ2-2; clone_size: few; cdr3_aa: CASSPLLGPGQGLWGATGELFF; cdr3_nt: TGCGCCAGCAGCCCCCTTCTCGGCCCGGGACAGGGGCTATGGGGTGCCACCGGGGAGCTGTTTTTT
d_call: TRBD1; v_call: TRBV5-4; j_call: TRBJ1-2; clone_size: .; cdr3_aa: CASSLEQGAIYGYTF; cdr3_nt: TGTGCCAGCAGCTTGGAGCAGGGGGCAATCTATGGCTACACCTTC
d_call: TRBD2; v_call: TRBV5-1; j_call: TRBJ2-5; clone_size: .; cdr3_aa: CASSPGLAKTQYF; cdr3_nt: TGCGCCAGCAGCCCGGGACTAGCTAAGACCCAGTACTTC
d_call: .; v_call: TRBV29-1; j_call: TRBJ1-2; clone_size: .; cdr3_aa: CSVLDSSGYTF; cdr3_nt: TGCAGCGTGCTGGACAGCAGTGGCTACACCTTC
d_call: TRBD1; v_call: TRBV6-6; j_call: TRBJ1-1; clone_size: .; cdr3_aa: CASIWTGSNTEAFF; cdr3_nt: TGTGCCAGCATTTGGACAGGCTCGAACACTGAAGCTTTCTTT
d_call: TRBD1; v_call: TRBV10-2; j_call: TRBJ1-5; clone_size: .; cdr3_aa: CASSGGGSQPQHF; cdr3_nt: TGCGCCAGCAGTGGAGGGGGCAGTCAGCCCCAGCATTTT
d_call: TRBD1; v_call: TRBV18; j_call: TRBJ1-1; clone_size: .; cdr3_aa: CASSLSAPGQGTEAFF; cdr3_nt: TGTGCCAGCTCATTGTCAGCTCCTGGACAGGGCACTGAAGCTTTCTTT
d_call: .; v_call: TRBV28; j_call: TRBJ2-7; clone_size: .; cdr3_aa: CATRERGGQSYEQYF; cdr3_nt: TGTGCCACCAGAGAGAGGGGGGGACAATCCTACGAGCAGTACTTC
d_call: .; v_call: TRBV28; j_call: TRBJ1-5; clone_size: .; cdr3_aa: CASIGGDQPQHF; cdr3_nt: TGTGCCAGCATTGGGGGGGATCAGCCCCAGCATTTT
d_call: TRBD1; v_call: TRBV30; j_call: TRBJ1-2; clone_size: .; cdr3_aa: CAFRTGAEYGYTF; cdr3_nt: TGTGCCTTTCGGACAGGGGCAGAATATGGCTACACCTTC
d_call: TRBD1; v_call: TRBV30; j_call: TRBJ1-5; clone_size: .; cdr3_aa: CAWTLGTGSGQPQHF; cdr3_nt: TGTGCCTGGACCCTCGGGACAGGGTCTGGTCAGCCCCAGCATTTT
d_call: TRBD1; v_call: TRBV30; j_call: TRBJ1-1; clone_size: .; cdr3_aa: CAVDRGPYHMNTEAFF; cdr3_nt: TGTGCCGTCGACAGGGGACCTTACCACATGAACACTGAAGCTTTCTTT
d_call: .; v_call: TRBV27; j_call: TRBJ1-4; clone_size: few; cdr3_aa: CASMRHRQLNEKLFF; cdr3_nt: TGTGCCAGCATGAGGCACAGGCAATTAAATGAAAAACTGTTTTTT
d_call: .; v_call: TRBV4-3; j_call: TRBJ2-1; clone_size: once; cdr3_aa: CASSLGRSSYNEQFF; cdr3_nt: TGCGCCAGCAGCCTAGGGAGAAGCTCCTACAATGAGCAGTTCTTC
d_call: TRBD1; v_call: TRBV7-2; j_call: TRBJ2-7; clone_size: .; cdr3_aa: CASSPQTGVPYEQYF; cdr3_nt: TGTGCCAGCAGCCCGCAGACAGGGGTCCCCTACGAGCAGTACTTC
d_call: TRBD2; v_call: TRBV10-2; j_call: TRBJ2-5; clone_size: .; cdr3_aa: CASSAALAGGRETQYF; cdr3_nt: TGCGCCAGCAGTGCCGCACTAGCGGGGGGGAGAGAGACCCAGTACTTC
d_call: TRBD1; v_call: TRBV4-1; j_call: TRBJ2-1; clone_size: .; cdr3_aa: CASSQVPQGTGEQFF; cdr3_nt: TGCGCCAGCAGCCAAGTGCCACAGGGGACAGGTGAGCAGTTCTTC
d_call: TRBD2; v_call: TRBV6-1; j_call: TRBJ2-5; clone_size: .; cdr3_aa: CASSGGLAGGKETQYF; cdr3_nt: TGTGCCAGCAGTGGGGGACTAGCGGGAGGGAAGGAGACCCAGTACTTC
d_call: .; v_call: TRBV5-8; j_call: TRBJ1-1; clone_size: few; cdr3_aa: CASSLAGRYHMNTEAFF; cdr3_nt: TGTGCCAGCAGCTTGGCAGGTCGGTATCACATGAACACTGAAGCTTTCTTT
d_call: .; v_call: TRBV5-6; j_call: TRBJ2-2; clone_size: .; cdr3_aa: CASSWTTRYTGELFF; cdr3_nt: TGTGCCAGCAGCTGGACTACGCGTTACACCGGGGAGCTGTTTTTT
d_call: .; v_call: TRBV27; j_call: TRBJ2-7; clone_size: .; cdr3_aa: CASSPNLWETTGSLYEQYF; cdr3_nt: TGTGCCAGCAGTCCGAATCTGTGGGAGACCACAGGGAGTTTGTACGAGCAGTACTTC
d_call: .; v_call: TRBV7-2; j_call: TRBJ2-7; clone_size: once; cdr3_aa: CASKGSAHEQYF; cdr3_nt: TGTGCCAGCAAGGGGTCGGCCCACGAGCAGTACTTC
d_call: .; v_call: TRBV7-2; j_call: TRBJ2-1; clone_size: .; cdr3_aa: CASSFSAVEQFF; cdr3_nt: TGTGCCAGCAGCTTCTCAGCGGTTGAGCAGTTCTTC
d_call: .; v_call: TRBV9; j_call: TRBJ2-2; clone_size: few; cdr3_aa: CASSAPLAGDTGELFF; cdr3_nt: TGTGCCAGCAGCGCCCCCCTGGCAGGGGACACCGGGGAGCTGTTTTTT
d_call: TRBD2; v_call: TRBV9; j_call: TRBJ2-3; clone_size: .; cdr3_aa: CASSDHDERGGIVDTQYF; cdr3_nt: TGTGCCAGCAGCGACCATGATGAGCGGGGGGGAATCGTTGATACGCAGTATTTT
d_call: TRBD1; v_call: TRBV28; j_call: TRBJ1-2; clone_size: few; cdr3_aa: CASSLGGKGAGYTF; cdr3_nt: TGTGCCAGCAGTTTGGGAGGAAAGGGGGCTGGCTACACCTTC
d_call: TRBD1; v_call: TRBV11-1; j_call: TRBJ1-1; clone_size: .; cdr3_aa: CASSPTAGQGITEAFF; cdr3_nt: TGTGCCAGCAGTCCCACGGCGGGACAGGGGATTACTGAAGCTTTCTTT
d_call: TRBD1; v_call: TRBV10-2; j_call: TRBJ1-2; clone_size: .; cdr3_aa: CASSGTGPNYGYTF; cdr3_nt: TGCGCCAGCAGTGGGACAGGGCCTAACTATGGCTACACCTTC
d_call: TRBD1; v_call: TRBV7-3; j_call: TRBJ1-2; clone_size: once; cdr3_aa: CASSSGTGNYGYTF; cdr3_nt: TGTGCCAGCAGCTCCGGGACAGGGAACTATGGCTACACCTTC
d_call: .; v_call: TRBV15; j_call: TRBJ1-2; clone_size: .; cdr3_aa: CATSRGGTDYTF; cdr3_nt: TGTGCCACCAGCAGAGGCGGGACGGACTACACCTTC